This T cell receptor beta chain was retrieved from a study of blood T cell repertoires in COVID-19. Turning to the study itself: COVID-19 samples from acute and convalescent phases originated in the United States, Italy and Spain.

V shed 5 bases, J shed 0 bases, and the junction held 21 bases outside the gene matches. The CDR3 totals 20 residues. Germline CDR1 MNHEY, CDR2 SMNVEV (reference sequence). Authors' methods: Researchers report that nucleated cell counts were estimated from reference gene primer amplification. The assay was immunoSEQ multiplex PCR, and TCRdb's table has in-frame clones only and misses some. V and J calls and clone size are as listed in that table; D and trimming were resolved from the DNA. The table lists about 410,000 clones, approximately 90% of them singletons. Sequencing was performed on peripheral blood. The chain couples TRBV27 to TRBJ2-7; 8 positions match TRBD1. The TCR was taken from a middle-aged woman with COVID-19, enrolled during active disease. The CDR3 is CASSRTPGQDPLGTSYEQYF. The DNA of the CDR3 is TGTGCCAGCAGTCGCACACCGGGACAGGACCCCCTAGGAACCTCCTACGAGCAGTACTTC.